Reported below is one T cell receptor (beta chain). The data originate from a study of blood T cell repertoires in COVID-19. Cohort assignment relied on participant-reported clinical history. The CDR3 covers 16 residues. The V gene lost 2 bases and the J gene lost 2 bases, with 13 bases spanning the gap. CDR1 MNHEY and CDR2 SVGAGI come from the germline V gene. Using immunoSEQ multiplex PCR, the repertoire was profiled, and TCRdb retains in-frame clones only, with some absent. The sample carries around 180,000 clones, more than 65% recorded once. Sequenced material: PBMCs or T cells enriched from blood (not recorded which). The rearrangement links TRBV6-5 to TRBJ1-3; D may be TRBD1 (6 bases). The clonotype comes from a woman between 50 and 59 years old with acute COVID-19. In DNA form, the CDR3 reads TGTGCCAGCAGTTACAAGGGGGAATGGGCTGGAAACACCATATATTTT. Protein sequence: CASSYKGEWAGNTIYF.